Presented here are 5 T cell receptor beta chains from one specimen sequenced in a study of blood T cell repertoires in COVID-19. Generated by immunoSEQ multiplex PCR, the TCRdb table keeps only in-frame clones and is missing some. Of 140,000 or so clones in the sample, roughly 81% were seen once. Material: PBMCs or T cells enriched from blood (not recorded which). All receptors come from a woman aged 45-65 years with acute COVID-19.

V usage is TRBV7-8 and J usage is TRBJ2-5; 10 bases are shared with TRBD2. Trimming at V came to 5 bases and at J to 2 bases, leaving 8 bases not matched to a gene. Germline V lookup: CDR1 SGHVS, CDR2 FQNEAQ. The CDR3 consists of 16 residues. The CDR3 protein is CASSPGTSAIQETQYF. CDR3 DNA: TGTGCCAGCAGCCCCGGGACTAGCGCCATACAAGAGACCCAGTACTTC.

The CDR3 sequence is CASSLESAGFGTDTQYF. In DNA, the CDR3 is TGTGCCAGCAGCTTAGAAAGCGCGGGATTCGGCACAGATACGCAGTATTTT. The chain couples TRBV11-3 to TRBJ2-3, with D maybe TRBD2 (6 bases). This CDR3 region has 17 residues. Germline CDR1 and CDR2: SGHNT and YENEEA. V lost 0 bases and J lost 1, with 14 bases in between.

The CDR3 nucleotides read TGTGCCAGCAGCTTAGGAAGAGCGGACAGGGGGCTAGCCAAAAACATTCAGTACTTC. Residues: CASSLGRADRGLAKNIQYF. The rearrangement links TRBV11-2 to TRBJ2-4; 11 bases are a match to TRBD1. The CDR3 is made up of 19 amino acids. CDR1 and CDR2 (germline): SGHAT, FQNNGV. The J segment lost 0 bases and the V segment lost 1 base, leaving 8 bases of the junction unmatched.

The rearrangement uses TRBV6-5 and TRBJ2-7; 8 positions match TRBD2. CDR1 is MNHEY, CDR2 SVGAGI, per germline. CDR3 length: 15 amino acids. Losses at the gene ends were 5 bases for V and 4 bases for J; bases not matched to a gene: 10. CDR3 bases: TGTGCCAGCAGTCCCGGACTAGCAGGGATATACGAGCAGTACTTC. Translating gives CASSPGLAGIYEQYF.

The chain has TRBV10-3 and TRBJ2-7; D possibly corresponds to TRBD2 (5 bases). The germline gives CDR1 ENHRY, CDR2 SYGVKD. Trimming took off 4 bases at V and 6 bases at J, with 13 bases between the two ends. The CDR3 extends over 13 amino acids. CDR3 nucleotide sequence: TGTGCCATCAGTGGACTGGACTCGGGCGAGCAGTACTTC. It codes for CAISGLDSGEQYF.